This TCR beta chain was identified in a study of control samples from healthy donors and cancer patients. This CDR3 has 16 residues. V was clipped by 6 bases and J by 10 bases; unmatched bases: 13. Germline V gene data show CDR1 as MNHEY and CDR2 as SMNVEV (reference sequence). The repertoire was sequenced with immunoSEQ multiplex PCR; TCRdb's copy has only in-frame clones and lacks some. The sample includes 35,000 to 50,000 clones, around 87% of them seen just once. V and J are TRBV27 and TRBJ1-6; 9 nucleotides line up with TRBD1. The TCR was taken from a woman aged 60-70 years with lung cancer. Sample: PBMCs. The CDR3, as DNA: TGTGCCAGCAGAGGTCCCGGGACAGGGTCAGGATCACCCCTCCACTTT. Translating it yields CASRGPGTGSGSPLHF.